This T cell receptor (beta chain) was sequenced during a study of blood T cell repertoires in COVID-19. Study-level information: The United States, Italy and Spain were the sources of the acute and convalescent COVID-19 samples.

Original data processing: Researchers report that nucleated cell counts were estimated from reference gene primer amplification. Some clones are missing from TCRdb's copy, which holds only in-frame ones; the method was immunoSEQ multiplex PCR. D and trimming come from the DNA, and the V and J calls and clone size come from that table. The sample has 150,000 to 200,000 clones; approximately 89% are singletons. Trimming took 4 bases from V and 5 from J; bases not matched to a gene: 11. CDR3 length equals 16 residues. Germline V gene data show CDR1 as MGHRA and CDR2 as YSYEKL. V is TRBV4-1 and J is TRBJ2-7; 10 bases line up with TRBD2. This clonotype was sampled from a man between 65 and 85 years old with acute or convalescent COVID-19. The sequencing input was peripheral blood. Here the CDR3 reads CASSPTPQTSGHEQYF. The DNA for the CDR3 is TGCGCCAGCAGCCCTACCCCGCAGACTAGCGGGCACGAGCAGTACTTC.